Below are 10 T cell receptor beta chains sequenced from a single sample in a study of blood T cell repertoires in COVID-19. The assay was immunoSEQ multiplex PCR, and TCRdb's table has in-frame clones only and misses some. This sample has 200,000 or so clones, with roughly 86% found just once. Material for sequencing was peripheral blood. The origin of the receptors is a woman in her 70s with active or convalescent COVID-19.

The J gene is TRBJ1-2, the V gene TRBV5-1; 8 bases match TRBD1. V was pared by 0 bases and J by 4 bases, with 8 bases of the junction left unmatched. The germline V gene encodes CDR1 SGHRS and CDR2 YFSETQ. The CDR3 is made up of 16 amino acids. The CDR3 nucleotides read TGCGCCAGCAGCTTGGAGGTTACAGGGGGTATCTATGGCTACACCTTC. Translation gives CASSLEVTGGIYGYTF.

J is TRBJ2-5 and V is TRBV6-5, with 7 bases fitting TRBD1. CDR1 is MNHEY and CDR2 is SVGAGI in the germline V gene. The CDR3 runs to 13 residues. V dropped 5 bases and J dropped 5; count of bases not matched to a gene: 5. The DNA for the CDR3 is TGTGCCAGCAGTAGGACAGGAGTGGAGACCCAGTACTTC. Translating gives CASSRTGVETQYF.

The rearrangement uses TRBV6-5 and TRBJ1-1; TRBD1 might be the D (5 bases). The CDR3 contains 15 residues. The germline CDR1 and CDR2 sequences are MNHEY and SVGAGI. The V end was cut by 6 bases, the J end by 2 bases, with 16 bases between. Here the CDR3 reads CASSTPGQGNTEAFF. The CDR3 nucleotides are TGTGCCAGCAGCACTCCCGGGCAGGGTAACACTGAAGCTTTCTTT.

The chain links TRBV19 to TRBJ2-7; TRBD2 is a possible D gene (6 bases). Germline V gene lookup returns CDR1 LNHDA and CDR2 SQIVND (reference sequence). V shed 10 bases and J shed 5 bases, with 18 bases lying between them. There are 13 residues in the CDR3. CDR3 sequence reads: CATNPGGLNEQYF. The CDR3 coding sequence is TGTGCCACCAACCCCGGGGGTTTAAACGAGCAGTACTTC.

This CDR3 reads CASSQVGSEPLFF. CDR3 in DNA: TGTGCCAGCAGCCAAGTGGGGAGCGAGCCCCTGTTTTTT. The chain couples TRBV4-2 to TRBJ2-2; D is possibly TRBD2 (5 bases). Trimming shortened V by 1 base and J by 14 bases, and 14 bases separated the two germline ends. CDR1 is LGHNA, CDR2 YNFKEQ, per germline. This CDR3 comprises 13 residues.

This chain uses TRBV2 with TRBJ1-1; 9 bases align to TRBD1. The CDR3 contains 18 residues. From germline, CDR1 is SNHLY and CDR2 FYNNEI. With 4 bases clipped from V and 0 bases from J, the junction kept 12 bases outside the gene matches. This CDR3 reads CASSVIGTGRAVNTEAFF. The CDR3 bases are TGTGCCAGCAGTGTAATCGGGACAGGGAGGGCCGTGAACACTGAAGCTTTCTTT.

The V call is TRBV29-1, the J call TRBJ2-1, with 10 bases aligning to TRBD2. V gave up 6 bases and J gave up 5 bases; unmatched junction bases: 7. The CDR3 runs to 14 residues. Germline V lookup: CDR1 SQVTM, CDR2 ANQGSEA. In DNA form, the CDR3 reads TGCAGCGTAGCTAGCGGGAGAATAAACAATGAGCAGTTCTTC. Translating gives CSVASGRINNEQFF.

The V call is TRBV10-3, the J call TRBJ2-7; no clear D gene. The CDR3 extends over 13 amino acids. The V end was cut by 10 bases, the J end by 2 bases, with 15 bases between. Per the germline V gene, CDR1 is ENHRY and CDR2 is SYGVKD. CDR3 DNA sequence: TGTGCCACCCGACCGACGGAGACCTACGAGCAGTACTTC. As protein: CATRPTETYEQYF.

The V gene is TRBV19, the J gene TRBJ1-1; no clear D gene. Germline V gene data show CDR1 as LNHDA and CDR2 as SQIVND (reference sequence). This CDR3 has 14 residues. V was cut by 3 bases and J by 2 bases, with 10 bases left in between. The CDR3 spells CASSIGRANTEAFF. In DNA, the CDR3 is TGTGCCAGTAGTATCGGGAGGGCTAACACTGAAGCTTTCTTT. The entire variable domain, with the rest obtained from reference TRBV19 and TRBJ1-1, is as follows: DGGITQSPKYLFRKEGQNVTLSCEQNLNHDAMYWYRQDPGQGLRLIYYSQIVNDFQKGDIAEGYSVSREKKESFPLTVTSAQKNPTAFYLCASSIGRANTEAFFGQGTRLTVV.

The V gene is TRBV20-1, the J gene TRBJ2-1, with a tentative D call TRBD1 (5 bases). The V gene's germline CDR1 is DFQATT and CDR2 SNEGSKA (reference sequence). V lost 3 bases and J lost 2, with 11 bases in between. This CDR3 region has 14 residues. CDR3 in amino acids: CSASFRTTYNEQFF. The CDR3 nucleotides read TGCAGTGCTAGTTTCAGGACAACCTACAATGAGCAGTTCTTC.